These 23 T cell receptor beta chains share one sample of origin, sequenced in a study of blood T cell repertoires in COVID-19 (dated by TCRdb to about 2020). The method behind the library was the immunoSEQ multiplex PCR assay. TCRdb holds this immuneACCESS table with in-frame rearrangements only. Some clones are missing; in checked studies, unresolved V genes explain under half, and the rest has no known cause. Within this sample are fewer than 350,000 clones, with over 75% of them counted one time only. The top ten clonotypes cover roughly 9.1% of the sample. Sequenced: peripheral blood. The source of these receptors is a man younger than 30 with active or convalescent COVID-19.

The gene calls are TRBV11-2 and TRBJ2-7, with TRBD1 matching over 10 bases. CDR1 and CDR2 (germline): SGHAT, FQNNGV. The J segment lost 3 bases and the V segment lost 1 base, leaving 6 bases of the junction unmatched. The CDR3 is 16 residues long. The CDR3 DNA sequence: TGTGCCAGCAGCTTAGTTTCCGGGGACAGGGGCTACGAGCAGTACTTC. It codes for CASSLVSGDRGYEQYF.

The CDR3 loop is CASSGTAYGYTF. In nucleotides, the CDR3 is TGTGCCAGCAGTGGGACAGCCTATGGCTACACCTTC. This chain joins TRBV7-9 and TRBJ1-2; TRBD1 matches at 7 bases. Germline lookup yields CDR1 SEHNR and CDR2 FQNEAQ (reference sequence). With 6 bases clipped from V and 4 bases from J, the junction kept 2 bases outside the gene matches. The CDR3 totals 12 residues.

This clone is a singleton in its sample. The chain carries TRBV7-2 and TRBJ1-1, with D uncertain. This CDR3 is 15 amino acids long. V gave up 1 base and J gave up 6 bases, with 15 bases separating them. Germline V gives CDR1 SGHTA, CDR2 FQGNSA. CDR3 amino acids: CASSLVVGGWAEAFF. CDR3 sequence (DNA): TGTGCCAGCAGCTTAGTGGTGGGAGGCTGGGCTGAAGCTTTCTTT.

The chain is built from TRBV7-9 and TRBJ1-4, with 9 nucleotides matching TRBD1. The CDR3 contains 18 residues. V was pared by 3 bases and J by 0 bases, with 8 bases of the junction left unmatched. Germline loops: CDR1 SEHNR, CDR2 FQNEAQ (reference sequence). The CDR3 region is CASSLYVGQGATNEKLFF. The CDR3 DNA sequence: TGTGCCAGCAGCTTGTACGTGGGACAGGGAGCAACTAATGAAAAACTGTTTTTT.

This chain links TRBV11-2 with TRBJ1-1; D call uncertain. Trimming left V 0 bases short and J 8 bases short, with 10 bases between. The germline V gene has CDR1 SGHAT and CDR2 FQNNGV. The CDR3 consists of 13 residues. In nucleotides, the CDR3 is TGTGCCAGCAGCTTAGATGCCCCGGGAGAAGCTTTCTTT. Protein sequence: CASSLDAPGEAFF.

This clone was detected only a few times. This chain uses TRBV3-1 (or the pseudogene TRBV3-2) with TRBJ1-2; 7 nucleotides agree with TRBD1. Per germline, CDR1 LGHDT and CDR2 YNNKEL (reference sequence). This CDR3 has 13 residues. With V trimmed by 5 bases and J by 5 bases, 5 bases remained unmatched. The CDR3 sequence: CASSFGTAYGYTF. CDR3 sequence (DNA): TGTGCCAGCAGCTTCGGGACAGCTTATGGCTACACCTTC.

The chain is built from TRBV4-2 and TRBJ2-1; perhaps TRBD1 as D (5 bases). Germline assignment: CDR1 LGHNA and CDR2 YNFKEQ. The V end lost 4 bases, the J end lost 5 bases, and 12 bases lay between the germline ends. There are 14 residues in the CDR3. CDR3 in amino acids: CASSPSRQNNEQFF. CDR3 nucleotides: TGTGCCAGCAGCCCATCTCGACAGAACAATGAGCAGTTCTTC.

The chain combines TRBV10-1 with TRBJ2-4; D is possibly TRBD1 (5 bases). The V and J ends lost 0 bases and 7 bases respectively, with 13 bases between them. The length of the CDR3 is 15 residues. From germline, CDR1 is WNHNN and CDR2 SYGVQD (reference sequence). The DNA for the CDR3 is TGCGCCAGCAGTGAGTCAAGGGGAAGAATGAACATTCAGTACTTC. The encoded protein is CASSESRGRMNIQYF.

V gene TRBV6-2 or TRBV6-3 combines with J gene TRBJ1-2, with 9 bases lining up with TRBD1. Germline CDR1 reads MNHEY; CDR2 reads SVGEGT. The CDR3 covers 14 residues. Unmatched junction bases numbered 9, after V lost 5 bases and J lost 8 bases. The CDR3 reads CASSNPGQGVGYTF. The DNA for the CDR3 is TGTGCCAGCAGTAACCCGGGACAGGGTGTCGGCTACACCTTC.

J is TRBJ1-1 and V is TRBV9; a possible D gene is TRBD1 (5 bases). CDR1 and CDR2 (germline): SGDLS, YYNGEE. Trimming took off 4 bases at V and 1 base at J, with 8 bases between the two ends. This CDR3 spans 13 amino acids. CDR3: CASSRQTNTEAFF. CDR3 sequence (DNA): TGTGCCAGCAGCAGACAGACGAACACTGAAGCTTTCTTT.

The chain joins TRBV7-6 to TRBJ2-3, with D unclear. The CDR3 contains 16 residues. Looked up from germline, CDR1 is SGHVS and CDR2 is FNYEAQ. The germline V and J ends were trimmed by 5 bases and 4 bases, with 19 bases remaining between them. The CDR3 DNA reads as TGTGCCAGCAGCCGCGTCGTGCGATCACCCCCAGATACGCAGTATTTT. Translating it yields CASSRVVRSPPDTQYF.

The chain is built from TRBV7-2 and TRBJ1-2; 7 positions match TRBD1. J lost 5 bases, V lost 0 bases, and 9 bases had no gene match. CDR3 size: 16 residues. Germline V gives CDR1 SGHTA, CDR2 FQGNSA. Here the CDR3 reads CASSLAQLTGRYGYTF. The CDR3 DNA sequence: TGTGCCAGCAGCTTAGCGCAGTTGACAGGGAGATATGGCTACACCTTC.

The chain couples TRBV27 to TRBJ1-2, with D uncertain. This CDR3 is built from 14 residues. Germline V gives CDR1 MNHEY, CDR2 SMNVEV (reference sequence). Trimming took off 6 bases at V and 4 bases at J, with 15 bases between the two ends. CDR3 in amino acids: CASREGGPSYGYTF. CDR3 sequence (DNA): TGTGCCAGCAGGGAAGGCGGGCCGTCCTATGGCTACACCTTC.

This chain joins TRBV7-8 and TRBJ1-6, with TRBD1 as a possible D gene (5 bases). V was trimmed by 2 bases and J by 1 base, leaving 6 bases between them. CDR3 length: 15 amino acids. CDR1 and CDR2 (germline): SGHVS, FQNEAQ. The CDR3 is CASSLQGSYNSPLHF. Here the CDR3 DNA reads TGTGCCAGCAGCTTACAGGGTTCCTATAATTCACCCCTCCACTTT.

The CDR3 DNA reads as TGTGCCAGCAGCCCCCTAGGCGGAAAACTGTTTTTT. Its translation: CASSPLGGKLFF. The chain employs TRBV14 and TRBJ1-4; no clear D gene. V was cut by 4 bases and J by 10 bases, with 10 bases left in between. This CDR3 has 12 amino acids. The germline gives CDR1 SGHDN, CDR2 FVKESK. Together with reference TRBV14 and TRBJ1-4, the CDR3 gives the full variable domain: EAGVTQFPSHSVIEKGQTVTLRCDPISGHDNLYWYRRVMGKEIKFLLHFVKESKQDESGMPNNRFLAERTGGTYSTLKVQPAELEDSGVYFCASSPLGGKLFFGSGTQLSVL.

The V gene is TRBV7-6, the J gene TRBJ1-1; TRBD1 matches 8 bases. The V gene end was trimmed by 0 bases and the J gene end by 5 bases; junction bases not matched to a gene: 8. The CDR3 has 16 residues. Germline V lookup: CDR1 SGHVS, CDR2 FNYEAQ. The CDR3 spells CASSLAIDRGGTEAFF. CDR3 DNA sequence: TGTGCCAGCAGCTTAGCGATAGACAGGGGAGGGACTGAAGCTTTCTTT.

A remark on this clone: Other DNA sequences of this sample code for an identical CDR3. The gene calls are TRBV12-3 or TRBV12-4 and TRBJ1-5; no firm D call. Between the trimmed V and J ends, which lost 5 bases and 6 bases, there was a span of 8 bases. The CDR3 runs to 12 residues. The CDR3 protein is CASSLGSQPQHF. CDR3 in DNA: TGTGCCAGCAGTCTAGGGAGTCAGCCCCAGCATTTT.

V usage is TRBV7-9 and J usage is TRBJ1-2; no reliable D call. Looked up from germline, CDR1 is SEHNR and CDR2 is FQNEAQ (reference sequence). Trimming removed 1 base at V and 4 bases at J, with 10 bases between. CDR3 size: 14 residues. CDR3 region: CASSLGVELYGYTF. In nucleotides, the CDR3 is TGTGCCAGCAGCTTAGGTGTGGAGCTCTATGGCTACACCTTC. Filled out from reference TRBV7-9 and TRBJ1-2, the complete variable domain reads DTGVSQNPRHKITKRGQNVTFRCDPISEHNRLYWYRQTLGQGPEFLTYFQNEAQLEKSRLLSDRFSAERPKGSFSTLEIQRTEQGDSAMYLCASSLGVELYGYTFGSGTRLTVV.

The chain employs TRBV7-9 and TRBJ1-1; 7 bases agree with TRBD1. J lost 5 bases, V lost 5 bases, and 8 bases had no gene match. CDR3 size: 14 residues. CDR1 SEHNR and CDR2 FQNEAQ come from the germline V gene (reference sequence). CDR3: CASSARQGTTEAFF. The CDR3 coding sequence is TGTGCCAGCAGCGCAAGACAGGGAACGACTGAAGCTTTCTTT.

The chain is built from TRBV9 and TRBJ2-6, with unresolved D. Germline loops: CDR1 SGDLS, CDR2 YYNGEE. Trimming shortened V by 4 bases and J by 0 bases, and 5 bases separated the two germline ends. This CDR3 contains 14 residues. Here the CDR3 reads CASSPYSGANVLTF. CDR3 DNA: TGTGCCAGCAGCCCTTACTCTGGGGCCAACGTCCTGACTTTC.

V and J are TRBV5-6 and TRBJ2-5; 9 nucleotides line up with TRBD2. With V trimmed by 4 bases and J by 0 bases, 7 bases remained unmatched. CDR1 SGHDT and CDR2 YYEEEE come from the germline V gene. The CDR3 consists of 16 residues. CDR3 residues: CASSQWAGGYQETQYF. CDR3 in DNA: TGTGCCAGCAGCCAGTGGGCGGGGGGGTACCAAGAGACCCAGTACTTC.

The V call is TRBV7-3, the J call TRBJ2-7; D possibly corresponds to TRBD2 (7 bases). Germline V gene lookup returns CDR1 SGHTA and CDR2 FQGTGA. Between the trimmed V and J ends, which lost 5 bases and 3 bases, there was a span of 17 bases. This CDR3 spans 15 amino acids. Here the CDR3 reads CASSQGGGQIYEQYF. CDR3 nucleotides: TGTGCCAGCAGCCAGGGAGGGGGACAAATCTACGAGCAGTACTTC. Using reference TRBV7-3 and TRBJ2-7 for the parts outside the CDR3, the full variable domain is GAGVSQTPSNKVTEKGKYVELRCDPISGHTALYWYRQSLGQGPEFLIYFQGTGAADDSGLPNDRFFAVRPEGSVSTLKIQRTERGDSAVYLCASSQGGGQIYEQYFGPGTRLTVT.

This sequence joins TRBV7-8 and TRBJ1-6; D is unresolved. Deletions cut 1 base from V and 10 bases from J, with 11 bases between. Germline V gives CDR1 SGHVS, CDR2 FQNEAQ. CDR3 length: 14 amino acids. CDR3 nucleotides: TGTGCCAGCAGCTTAGAACACAGCTCCTCACCCCTCCACTTT. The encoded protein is CASSLEHSSSPLHF.